This note documents a single TCR beta chain sequence. What it recognizes is unknown. The sample belongs to a study of blood T cells in healthy people across ages. As for the study in general: With template switching, about one barcoded beta molecule was captured per two T cells.

Primed by a sample-barcoded 5' primer and a J-beta primer mix, a second PCR proceeded for 7 to 11 cycles. Template switching added a 12-random-nucleotide identifier to every cDNA molecule. TCRdb itself ran the 5' RACE reads through MiXCR, one entry per CDR3 protein. The sample includes hundreds of thousands of distinct CDR3 sequences, roughly 60% of them seen just once. Findings and limits, study-wide: Diversity estimates from one million T cells were considered underestimates. In long-lived donors, naive CD4+ cell counts and diversity exceeded those of aged donors.

The V end was cut by 5 bases, the J end by 3 bases, with 14 bases between. Germline V gives CDR1 SGHTA, CDR2 FQGNSA. The CDR3 is 14 residues long. The genes are TRBV7-2 and TRBJ2-7; maybe TRBD1 (5 bases). This clonotype was sampled from a man aged 30-40 years in good health. The specimen was blood. Written as DNA, the CDR3 is TGTGCCAGCAGCGTCACAGGTGGTGGCTACGAGCAGTACTTC. Its translation is CASSVTGGGYEQYF.